A selection of T cell receptor beta chains follows, all from one sample in a study of blood T cell repertoires in COVID-19. Generated by immunoSEQ multiplex PCR, the TCRdb table keeps only in-frame clones and is missing some. This sample has under 70,000 clones; more than 75% occur once, and the top ten carry about 6.5%. The specimen sequenced was peripheral blood. These receptors originate from a woman aged 60 to 75 with COVID-19, enrolled during active disease. The CDR3 runs from the conserved cysteine through the conserved F or W. A D gene is named only where the DNA matches it firmly. Clone size is given for some rows only: seen once, a few or many times, or a class if the clone is expanded.

TRBJ2-5	-	TRBD2	TRBV4-2	TGTGCCAGCAGCCAAGTAAGGGCTAGCGGGAGTGGGAGAGAGACCCAGTACTTC	CASSQVRASGSGRETQYF
TRBJ2-7	-	-	TRBV5-3	TGTGCCAGAAGCTTGGTTTTAAGGGGTCCCTACGAGCAGTACTTC	CARSLVLRGPYEQYF
TRBJ1-1	-	TRBD1	TRBV27	TGTGCCAGCCTTCGGGGGGACAGGGGGCTTAACACTGAAGCCTTCTTT	CASLRGDRGLNTEAFF
TRBJ2-3	-	TRBD2	TRBV19	TGTGCCAGTAGTCGCTCGGGAGGGAGCACAGATACGCAGTATTTT	CASSRSGGSTDTQYF
TRBJ1-1	-	TRBD1	TRBV10-3	TGTGCCATCAGTGACCGACAGGGATCTATTACTGAAGCTTTCTTT	CAISDRQGSITEAFF
TRBJ2-1	-	TRBD2	TRBV28	TGTGCCAGCACCGAGAGGGGAGGGCGTGGCGATGAGCAGTTCTTC	CASTERGGRGDEQFF
TRBJ1-4	once	-	TRBV19	TGTGCCAGTAAGGACGAAAGACTAAAAAATGAAAAACTGTTTTTT	CASKDERLKNEKLFF
TRBJ2-7	-	-	TRBV6-2/TRBV6-3	TGTGCCAGCAGCAGACAGATCTTCTACGAGCAGTACTTC	CASSRQIFYEQYF
TRBJ1-6	-	-	TRBV7-2	TGTGCCAGCAGCTTAGGTGGGAGCTCACCCCTCCACTTT	CASSLGGSSPLHF
TRBJ2-7	-	TRBD2	TRBV28	TGTGCCAGCAGTCCCTATGGGTTAGCGGGAGAGTACGAGCAGTACTTC	CASSPYGLAGEYEQYF
TRBJ2-5	once	-	TRBV7-9	TGTGCCAGCAGCGGCCCAGCGGGCTACCAAGAGACCCAGTACTTC	CASSGPAGYQETQYF
TRBJ2-7	-	-	TRBV7-9	TGTGCCAGCAGCTTAGGTGACTCCCGGTGGTACTTC	CASSLGDSRWYF
TRBJ1-2	-	-	TRBV7-2	TGTGCCATACCCCGGACGGGGAGGAGGGGCTACACCTTC	CAIPRTGRRGYTF
TRBJ2-2	-	TRBD2	TRBV28	TGTGCCAGCAGCCGACTAGCGGGAGGGCAACGCACCGGGGAGCTGTTTTTT	CASSRLAGGQRTGELFF
TRBJ2-1	-	-	TRBV28	TGTGCCAGCAGTTTGAGAGGGACTCCCTACAATGAGCAGTTCTTC	CASSLRGTPYNEQFF
TRBJ1-3	-	-	TRBV2	TGTGCCAGCAGAGGTACCCGGGAAGGAAACACCATATATTTT	CASRGTREGNTIYF
TRBJ2-1	-	-	TRBV24-1	TGTGCCACCAGTGCTCCACGGGGAGGGGGCTCCTACAATGAGCAGTTCTTC	CATSAPRGGGSYNEQFF
TRBJ1-2	-	TRBD1	TRBV7-9	TGTGCCAGCAGCTTCTCGACAGGGGGCTCTGGCTATGGCTACACCTTC	CASSFSTGGSGYGYTF
TRBJ1-1	once	-	TRBV19	TGTGCCAGTAGTACCACAGTAATGAACACTGAAGCTTTCTTT	CASSTTVMNTEAFF
TRBJ2-7	once	TRBD2	TRBV7-9	TGTGCCAGCAGCATTGGGACTAGCGGGAGGGTATCCTACGAGCAGTACTTC	CASSIGTSGRVSYEQYF
TRBJ2-7	once	TRBD2	TRBV13	TGTGCCAGCAAGAGAGGACTAGCCTACGAGCAGTACTTC	CASKRGLAYEQYF
TRBJ2-1	-	-	TRBV7-9	TGTGCCAGCAGCTCTACGGCAACTAGTTCACCTTGGCGCAGAGAGCAGTTCTTC	CASSSTATSSPWRREQFF
TRBJ2-2	-	TRBD2	TRBV2	TGTGCCAAATCGGGACTAGCGGGAAACACCGGGGAGCTGTTTTTT	CAKSGLAGNTGELFF
TRBJ1-2	-	-	TRBV12-3/TRBV12-4	TGTGCCAGCAGTCACCCACATAACTATGGCTACACCTTC	CASSHPHNYGYTF
TRBJ2-1	-	TRBD1	TRBV5-1	TGCGCCAGCAGACAGGACAGGCTCAATGAGCAGTTCTTC	CASRQDRLNEQFF
TRBJ2-1	-	TRBD2	TRBV7-8	TGTGCCAGCAGCCCTGCCCTAGCGGCATACAATGAGCAGTTCTTC	CASSPALAAYNEQFF
TRBJ1-6	-	-	TRBV2	TGTGCCAGCAATAATCGGGGGAGTTGGAATTCACCCCTCCACTTT	CASNNRGSWNSPLHF
TRBJ2-1	-	TRBD1	TRBV7-6	TGTGCCAGCAGCCCCCAGGTCGGGGACAGGGATTCCGATGAGCAGTTCTTC	CASSPQVGDRDSDEQFF
TRBJ2-1	-	-	TRBV3-1/TRBV3-2	TGTGCCAGCAGCCAAGAAGAGGAGCAGTTCTTC	CASSQEEEQFF
TRBJ2-3	-	-	TRBV5-4	TGTGCCAGCAGCTTCGGGTCAGGCACAGATACGCAGTATTTT	CASSFGSGTDTQYF
TRBJ2-1	-	TRBD2	TRBV29-1	TGCAGCGTTGAAGGGGGCGGGAGCTACAATGAGCAGTTCTTC	CSVEGGGSYNEQFF
TRBJ1-2	-	TRBD1	TRBV19	TGTGCCAGTAGTATATATAGGGACAGGTTCGGCTACACCTTC	CASSIYRDRFGYTF